Listed below are T cell receptor beta chains from one sample, sequenced in a study of sequential checkpoint blockade in melanoma. The table came from immunoSEQ multiplex PCR; TCRdb's copy has only in-frame clones and leaves some out. The sample consists of about 6,100 clones, 25% to 30% of them appearing once. The specimen was tumor tissue (inferred from file names), collected from a patient given nivolumab and ipilimumab in sequence. The receptors come from a human donor with melanoma. Both conserved end residues are trimmed from each CDR3.

TRBV11-3	TRBJ2-1	ASRKNGGAPEQF
TRBV6-8	TRBJ2-1	ATQDGTSMGEQF
TRBV18	TRBJ1-5	ASSLRDRNQPQH
TRBV10-3	TRBJ2-7	AISESGQLSVREQY
TRBV29-1	TRBJ2-1	SVEPRTGNYNEQF
TRBV11-3	TRBJ1-5	ASSLSTGIGNQPQH
TRBV30	TRBJ2-5	AWSPGLKQETQY
TRBV11-3	TRBJ2-2	ASSPARTSRGPGELF
TRBV19	TRBJ1-5	ASKEHGNQPQH
TRBV11-3	TRBJ2-6	ASSLGGRAGANVLT
TRBV6-1	TRBJ2-7	ASSEAGPYEQY
TRBV6-8	TRBJ2-7	ASLETRGAGYEQY
TRBV28	TRBJ1-2	ASSSVPYLVTENYGYT
TRBV28	TRBJ1-1	ASSSSGVDTEAF
TRBV23-1	TRBJ2-3	ASSPPGQGADTQY
TRBV28	TRBJ1-4	ATQQGPVGEKLF
TRBV9	TRBJ2-3	ASASGSLATQY
TRBV18	TRBJ1-5	ASSTGGGQPQH
TRBV15	TRBJ1-2	ATSSRDSYFYGYT
TRBV6-8	TRBJ1-5	ASGVVGGRVQPQH
TRBV28	TRBJ2-7	ASSWGTGYEQY
TRBV19	TRBJ2-1	ASSSTPDYSYNEQF
TRBV11-3	TRBJ2-1	ASSSQNGQTSGGHGEQF
TRBV28	TRBJ2-7	ASTPFRGSYEQY
TRBV11-3	TRBJ2-1	ASSPQTEYNEQF
TRBV15	TRBJ2-2	ATSRDRTANTGELF
TRBV4-1	TRBJ2-2	ASRTSSGTGELF
TRBV28	TRBJ1-1	ASSLIAQGIGMNTEAF
TRBV10-3	TRBJ2-1	AISESGREGINEQF